These 14 T cell receptor beta chains share one sample of origin, sequenced in a study of shared clonotypes between healthy human individuals. TCRdb's table, derived via immunoSEQ multiplex PCR, lists solely in-frame clones and lacks some. The repertoire holds fewer than 400,000 clones, around 72% seen once, with 10% in the top ten. The sequencing input was memory CD4+ T cells sorted from blood. Subset of the sample: CD45RA-negative fraction. These receptors were taken from a man under 40 in good health.

The chain has TRBV7-3 and TRBJ2-2, with D perhaps matching TRBD1 (5 bases). Trimming stripped 2 bases from V and 1 base from J, with 17 bases between. Germline V gives CDR1 SGHTA, CDR2 FQGTGA. The CDR3 covers 18 residues. DNA of the CDR3: TGTGCCAGCAGCTTAGGGGCCGTCGGAAAATTGAACACCGGGGAGCTGTTTTTT. Translated: CASSLGAVGKLNTGELFF.

The rearrangement links TRBV18 to TRBJ2-2; either TRBD1 or TRBD2 may fit D (6 bases each). Between the trimmed V and J ends, which lost 4 bases and 5 bases, there was a span of 17 bases. The CDR3 covers 16 residues. Looked up from germline, CDR1 is KGHSH and CDR2 is LQKENI. CDR3 region: CASSQDTTGGTGELFF. CDR3 nucleotide sequence: TGTGCCAGCTCACAGGATACGACAGGAGGGACCGGGGAGCTGTTTTTT.

The V and J genes are TRBV6-1 and TRBJ2-2; 7 bases map to TRBD1. V shed 6 bases, J shed 6 bases, and the junction held 1 base outside the gene matches. This CDR3 contains 12 residues. Germline V gene sequence: CDR1 MNHNS, CDR2 SASEGT. The CDR3 region has the DNA TGTGCCAGCAGGCAGGGGGCCGGGGAGCTGTTTTTT. This codes for CASRQGAGELFF.

The chain couples TRBV5-1 to TRBJ1-2; TRBD1 might be the D (6 bases). CDR1 is SGHRS and CDR2 is YFSETQ in the germline V gene. V was pared by 4 bases and J by 4 bases, with 23 bases between. This CDR3 is 17 amino acids long. The CDR3 is CASSPQGQEGGGYGYTF. CDR3 bases: TGCGCCAGCAGCCCGCAGGGTCAAGAGGGGGGAGGCTATGGCTACACCTTC.

The V and J genes are TRBV11-2 and TRBJ2-5, with D unresolved. There are 15 residues in the CDR3. Trimming removed 1 base at V and 2 bases at J, with 11 bases between. Looked up from germline, CDR1 is SGHAT and CDR2 is FQNNGV. CDR3 bases: TGTGCCAGCAGCTTAGTGGGCTCAAATCAAGAGACCCAGTACTTC. It encodes CASSLVGSNQETQYF.

The chain links TRBV10-3 to TRBJ1-5; weak D call: TRBD1 (6 bases). V shed 6 bases and J shed 4 bases, with 16 bases lying between them. The CDR3 runs to 15 residues. Germline-derived CDR1 and CDR2 are ENHRY and SYGVKD. The CDR3 sequence is CAISQGPTTNQPQHF. The CDR3 DNA follows: TGTGCCATCAGCCAGGGGCCCACTACGAATCAGCCCCAGCATTTT.

This chain uses TRBV4-3 with TRBJ1-1; D gene ambiguous. The CDR3 is made up of 16 amino acids. V was cut by 0 bases and J by 4 bases, with 15 bases left in between. CDR1 LGHNA and CDR2 YSLEER come from the germline V gene. The CDR3 DNA is TGCGCCAGCAGCCAAGAAGCAATTGGGCGGATCACTGAAGCTTTCTTT. Protein sequence: CASSQEAIGRITEAFF.

The chain has TRBV5-5 and TRBJ2-7, with a possible D match to TRBD1 (5 bases). CDR3 length: 15 residues. V lost 3 bases to trimming and J lost 2 bases, with 15 bases between them. Looked up from germline, CDR1 is SGHKS and CDR2 is YYEKEE (reference sequence). The CDR3 DNA follows: TGTGCCAGCAGCTCCATGGTGGCCAGGGCCTACGAGCAGTACTTC. Amino acid sequence: CASSSMVARAYEQYF.

The chain employs TRBV4-1 and TRBJ2-7; 8 bases map to TRBD2. The CDR3 sequence is 15 residues long. Losses at the gene ends were 4 bases for V and 8 bases for J; bases not matched to a gene: 13. CDR1 MGHRA and CDR2 YSYEKL come from the germline V gene. CDR3 loop: CASSPLPFGTRKQYF. The CDR3 nucleotides are TGCGCCAGCAGCCCGCTTCCATTCGGGACTAGAAAGCAGTACTTC.

This rearrangement joins TRBV28 to TRBJ1-4; D remains ambiguous. This CDR3 has 15 amino acids. The V and J ends lost 5 bases and 4 bases respectively, with 14 bases between them. From germline, CDR1 is MDHEN and CDR2 SYDVKM. The DNA for the CDR3 is TGTGCCAGCAGTGCCCGGACCTTAAATAATGAAAAACTGTTTTTT. It encodes CASSARTLNNEKLFF.

This clone appeared many times. Additional DNA sequences in this sample encode the identical CDR3. The chain recombines TRBV5-1 with TRBJ2-6; possible D gene TRBD1, 6 bases. Germline loops: CDR1 SGHRS, CDR2 YFSETQ. With 3 bases removed from V and 4 bases from J, the gap between germline ends came to 20 bases. The CDR3 covers 18 residues. Here the CDR3 reads CASSSPRMGAAGANVLTF. The DNA of the CDR3 is TGCGCCAGCAGCTCTCCGCGAATGGGGGCTGCGGGGGCCAACGTCCTGACTTTC.

The chain recombines TRBV15 with TRBJ2-1; D unclear. This CDR3 is built from 12 residues. V was trimmed by 5 bases and J by 3 bases, leaving 5 bases between them. CDR1 is LNHNV and CDR2 is YYDKDF in the germline V gene (reference sequence). The CDR3 reads CATSSLYNEQFF. DNA for the CDR3: TGTGCCACCAGCTCACTCTACAATGAGCAGTTCTTC.

V gene TRBV27 combines with J gene TRBJ1-4; TRBD1 matches at 9 bases. J was trimmed by 0 bases and V by 8 bases; bases with no gene match: 10. Germline CDR1 MNHEY, CDR2 SMNVEV (reference sequence). This CDR3 region has 17 residues. The CDR3 DNA reads TGTGCCAGCGGGGGGGACAGGGACTTTGCAACTAATGAAAAACTGTTTTTT. Amino acid sequence: CASGGDRDFATNEKLFF. Together with reference TRBV27 and TRBJ1-4, the CDR3 gives the full variable domain: EAQVTQNPRYLITVTGKKLTVTCSQNMNHEYMSWYRQDPGLGLRQIYYSMNVEVTDKGDVPEGYKVSRKEKRNFPLILESPSPNQTSLYFCASGGDRDFATNEKLFFGSGTQLSVL.

This clone was detected only a few times. V and J are TRBV16 and TRBJ1-2; 8 bases fit TRBD1. The CDR3 sequence is 16 residues long. Germline CDR1 reads KGHSY; CDR2 reads FQNENV. Trimming took 0 bases from V and 5 from J; bases not matched to a gene: 8. As DNA, the CDR3 is TGTGCCAGCAGCCAATCCCGGTTCGGGACAGGATATGGCTACACCTTC. Translating it yields CASSQSRFGTGYGYTF.